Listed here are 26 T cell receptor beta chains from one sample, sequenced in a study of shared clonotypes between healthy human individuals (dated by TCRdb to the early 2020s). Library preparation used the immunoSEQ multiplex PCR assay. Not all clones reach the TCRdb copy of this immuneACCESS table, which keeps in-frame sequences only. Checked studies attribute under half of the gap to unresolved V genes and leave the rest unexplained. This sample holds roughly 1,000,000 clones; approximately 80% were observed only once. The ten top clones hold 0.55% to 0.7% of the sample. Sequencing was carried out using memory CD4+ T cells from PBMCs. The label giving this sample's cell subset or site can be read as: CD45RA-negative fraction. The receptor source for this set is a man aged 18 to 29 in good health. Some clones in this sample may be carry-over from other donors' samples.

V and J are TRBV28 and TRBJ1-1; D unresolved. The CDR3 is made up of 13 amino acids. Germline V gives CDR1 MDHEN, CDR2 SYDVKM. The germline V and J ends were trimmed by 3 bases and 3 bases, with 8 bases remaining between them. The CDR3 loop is CASSFVGYTEAFF. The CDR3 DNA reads TGTGCCAGCAGTTTTGTTGGGTACACTGAAGCTTTCTTT.

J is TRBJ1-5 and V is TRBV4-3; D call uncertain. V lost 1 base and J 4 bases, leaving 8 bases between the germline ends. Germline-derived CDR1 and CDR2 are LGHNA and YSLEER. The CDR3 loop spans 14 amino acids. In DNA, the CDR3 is TGCGCCAGCAGCCAAGGGTGGTGGAATCAGCCCCAGCATTTT. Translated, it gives CASSQGWWNQPQHF.

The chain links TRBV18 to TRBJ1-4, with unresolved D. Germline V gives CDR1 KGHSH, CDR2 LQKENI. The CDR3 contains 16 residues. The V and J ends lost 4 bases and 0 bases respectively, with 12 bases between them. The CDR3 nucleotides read TGTGCCAGCTCACTCCGACAACTTGCAACTAATGAAAAACTGTTTTTT. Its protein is CASSLRQLATNEKLFF.

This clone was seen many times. CDR3 DNA sequence: TGTGCCAGCAGTGAACGATTCGGTGAGCAGTTCTTC. This translates into CASSERFGEQFF. J is TRBJ2-1 and V is TRBV9; the D is unclear. CDR3 length: 12 residues. Trimming shortened V by 5 bases and J by 9 bases, and 12 bases separated the two germline ends. CDR1 is SGDLS, CDR2 YYNGEE, per germline.

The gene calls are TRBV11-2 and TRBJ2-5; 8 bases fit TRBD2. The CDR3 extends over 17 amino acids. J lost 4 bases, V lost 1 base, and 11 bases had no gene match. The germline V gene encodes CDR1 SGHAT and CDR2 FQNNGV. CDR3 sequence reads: CASSLVVGLAGRETQYF. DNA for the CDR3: TGTGCCAGCAGCTTAGTTGTTGGGCTAGCGGGCCGAGAGACCCAGTACTTC.

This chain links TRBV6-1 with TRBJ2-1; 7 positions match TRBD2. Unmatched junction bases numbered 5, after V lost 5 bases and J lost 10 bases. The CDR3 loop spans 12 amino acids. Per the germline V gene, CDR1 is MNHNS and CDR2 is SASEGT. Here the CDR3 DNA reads TGTGCCAGCAGTCTCTGGGGAGGGGAGCAGTTCTTC. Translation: CASSLWGGEQFF.

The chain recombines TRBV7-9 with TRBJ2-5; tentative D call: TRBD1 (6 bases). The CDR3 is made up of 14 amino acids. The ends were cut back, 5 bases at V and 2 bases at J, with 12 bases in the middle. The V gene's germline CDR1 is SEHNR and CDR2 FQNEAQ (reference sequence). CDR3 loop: CASSLYGTQETQYF. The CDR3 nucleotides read TGTGCCAGCAGCCTATACGGGACACAAGAGACCCAGTACTTC.

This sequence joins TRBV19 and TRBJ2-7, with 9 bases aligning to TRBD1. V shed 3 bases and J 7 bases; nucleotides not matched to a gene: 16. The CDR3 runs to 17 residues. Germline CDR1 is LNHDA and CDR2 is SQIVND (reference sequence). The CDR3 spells CASSMVGWTGDAGEQYF. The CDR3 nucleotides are TGTGCCAGTAGTATGGTTGGTTGGACAGGGGATGCGGGAGAGCAGTACTTC.

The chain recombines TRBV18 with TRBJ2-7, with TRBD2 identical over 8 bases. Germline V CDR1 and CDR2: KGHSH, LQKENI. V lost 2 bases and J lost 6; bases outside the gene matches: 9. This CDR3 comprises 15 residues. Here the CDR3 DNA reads TGTGCCAGCTCACCAGTGACTAGCGCTCAAGGCGAGCAGTACTTC. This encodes CASSPVTSAQGEQYF.

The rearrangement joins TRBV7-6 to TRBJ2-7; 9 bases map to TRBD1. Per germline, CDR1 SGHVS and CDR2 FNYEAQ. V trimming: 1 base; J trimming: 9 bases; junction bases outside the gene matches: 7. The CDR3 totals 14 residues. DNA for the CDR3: TGTGCCAGCAGCTTAGGAACAGGGGGCTGGGGGCAGTACTTC. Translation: CASSLGTGGWGQYF.

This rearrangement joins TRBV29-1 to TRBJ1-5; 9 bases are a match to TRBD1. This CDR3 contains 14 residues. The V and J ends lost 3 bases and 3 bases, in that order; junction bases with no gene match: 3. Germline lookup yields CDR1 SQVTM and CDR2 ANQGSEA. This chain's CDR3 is CSVDTGGINQPQHF. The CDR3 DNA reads TGCAGCGTTGACACAGGGGGCATCAATCAGCCCCAGCATTTT.

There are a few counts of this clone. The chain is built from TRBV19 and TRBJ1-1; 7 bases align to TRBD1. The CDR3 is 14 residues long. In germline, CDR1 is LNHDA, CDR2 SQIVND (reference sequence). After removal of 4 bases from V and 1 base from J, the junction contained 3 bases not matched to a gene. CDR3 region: CASSTDRRNTEAFF. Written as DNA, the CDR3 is TGTGCCAGTAGTACGGACAGGAGGAACACTGAAGCTTTCTTT.

In nucleotides, the CDR3 is TGTGCCACCAGCAGATTGGGGGGCGGCGGGGAGACCCAGTACTTC. This gives the protein CATSRLGGGGETQYF. The V gene is TRBV15, the J gene TRBJ2-5, with D perhaps being TRBD1 or TRBD2 (6 bases each). The V end lost 2 bases, the J end lost 5 bases, and 15 bases lay between the germline ends. The V gene's germline CDR1 is LNHNV and CDR2 YYDKDF (reference sequence). The CDR3 contains 15 residues.

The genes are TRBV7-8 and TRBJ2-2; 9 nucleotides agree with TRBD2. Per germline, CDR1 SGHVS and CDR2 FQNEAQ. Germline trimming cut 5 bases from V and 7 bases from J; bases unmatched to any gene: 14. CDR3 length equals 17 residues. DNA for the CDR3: TGTGCCAGCAGCCTTCTCCCGCCGGGACTAGCCGGCGGGGAGCTGTTTTTT. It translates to CASSLLPPGLAGGELFF.

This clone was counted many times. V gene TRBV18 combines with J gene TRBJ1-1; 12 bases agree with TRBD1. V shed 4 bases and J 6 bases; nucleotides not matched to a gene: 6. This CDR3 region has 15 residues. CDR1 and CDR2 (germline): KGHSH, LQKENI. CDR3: CASSLGTGGFSEAFF. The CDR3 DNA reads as TGTGCCAGCTCACTTGGGACAGGGGGCTTTTCTGAAGCTTTCTTT.

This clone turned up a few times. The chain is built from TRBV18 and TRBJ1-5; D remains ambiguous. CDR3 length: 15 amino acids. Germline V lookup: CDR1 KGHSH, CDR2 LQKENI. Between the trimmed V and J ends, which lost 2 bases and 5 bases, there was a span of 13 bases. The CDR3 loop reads CASSPMGGSDQPQHF. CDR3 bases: TGTGCCAGCTCACCAATGGGAGGGTCGGATCAGCCCCAGCATTTT.

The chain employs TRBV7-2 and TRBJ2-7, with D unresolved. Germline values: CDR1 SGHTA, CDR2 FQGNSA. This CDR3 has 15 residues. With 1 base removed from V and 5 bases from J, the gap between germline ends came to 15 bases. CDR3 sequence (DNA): TGTGCCAGCAGCTTAGTGGGGAAAGCGATCCACGAGCAGTACTTC. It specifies CASSLVGKAIHEQYF.

The CDR3 sequence is CASSQDSRIYGYTF. DNA for the CDR3: TGCGCCAGCAGCCAAGATTCCCGAATCTATGGCTACACCTTC. This sequence joins TRBV4-3 and TRBJ1-2; D gene ambiguous. Germline V gene data show CDR1 as LGHNA and CDR2 as YSLEER. Trimming stripped 0 bases from V and 4 bases from J, with 9 bases between. The CDR3 length is 14 residues.

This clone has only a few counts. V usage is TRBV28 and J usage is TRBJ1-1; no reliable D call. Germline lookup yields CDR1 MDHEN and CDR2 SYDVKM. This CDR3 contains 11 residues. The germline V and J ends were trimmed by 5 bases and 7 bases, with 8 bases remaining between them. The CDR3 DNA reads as TGTGCCAGCAGTCGTACAATTGAAGCTTTCTTT. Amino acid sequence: CASSRTIEAFF.

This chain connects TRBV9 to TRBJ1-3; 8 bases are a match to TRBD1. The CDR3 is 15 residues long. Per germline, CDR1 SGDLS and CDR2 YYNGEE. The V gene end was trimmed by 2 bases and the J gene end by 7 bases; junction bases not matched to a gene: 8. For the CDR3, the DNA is TGTGCCAGCAGCGTCGCCCCAGGGGGCGCGAACACCATATATTTT. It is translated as CASSVAPGGANTIYF.

This CDR3 reads CASSEQMGTEAFF. Here the CDR3 DNA reads TGTGCCAGCAGTGAACAGATGGGGACTGAAGCTTTCTTT. V gene TRBV6-1 combines with J gene TRBJ1-1, with D uncertain. CDR1 MNHNS and CDR2 SASEGT come from the germline V gene. Trimming took off 2 bases at V and 5 bases at J, with 9 bases between the two ends. The CDR3 has 13 amino acids.

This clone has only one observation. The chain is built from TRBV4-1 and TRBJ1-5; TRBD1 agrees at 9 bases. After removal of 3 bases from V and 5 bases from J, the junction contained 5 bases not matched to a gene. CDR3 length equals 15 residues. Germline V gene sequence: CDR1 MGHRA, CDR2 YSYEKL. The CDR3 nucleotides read TGCGCCAGCAGCCATAACAGGGGGCGTGATCAGCCCCAGCATTTT. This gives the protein CASSHNRGRDQPQHF.

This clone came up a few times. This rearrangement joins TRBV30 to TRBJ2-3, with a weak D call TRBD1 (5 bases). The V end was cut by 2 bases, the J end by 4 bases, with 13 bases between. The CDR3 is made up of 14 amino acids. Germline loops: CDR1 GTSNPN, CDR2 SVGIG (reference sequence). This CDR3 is CAWSIGPRADTQYF. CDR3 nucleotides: TGTGCCTGGAGTATCGGACCCAGGGCAGATACGCAGTATTTT.

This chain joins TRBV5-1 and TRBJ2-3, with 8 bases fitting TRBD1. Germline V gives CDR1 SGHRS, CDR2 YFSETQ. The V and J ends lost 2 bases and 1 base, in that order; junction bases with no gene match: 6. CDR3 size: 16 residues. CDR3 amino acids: CASSFVTGEGTDTQYF. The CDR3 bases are TGCGCCAGCAGCTTTGTGACAGGGGAGGGCACAGATACGCAGTATTTT.

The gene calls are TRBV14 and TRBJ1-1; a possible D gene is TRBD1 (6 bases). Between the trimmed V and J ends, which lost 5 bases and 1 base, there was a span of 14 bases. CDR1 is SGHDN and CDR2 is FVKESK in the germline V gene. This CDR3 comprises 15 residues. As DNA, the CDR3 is TGTGCCAGCAGCGTCCACAGGGAGAAGAACACTGAAGCTTTCTTT. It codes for CASSVHREKNTEAFF.

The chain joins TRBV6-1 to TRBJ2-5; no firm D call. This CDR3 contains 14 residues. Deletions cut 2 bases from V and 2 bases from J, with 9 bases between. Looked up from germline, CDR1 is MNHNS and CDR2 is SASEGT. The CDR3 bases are TGTGCCAGCAGTGAAAGCCAGGCTCAAGAGACCCAGTACTTC. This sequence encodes CASSESQAQETQYF.